One sample yielded the 15 T cell receptor beta chains listed below, sequenced in a study of long-term antiretroviral therapy in people with HIV. Survey-level resolution applied to immunoSEQ assay v3.0. Clones were read by immunoSEQ multiplex PCR, and TCRdb kept only the in-frame ones, dropping some. The sample includes 30,000 or so clones, over 80% seen only once; the top ten take 5.5% to 7%. This sample comprised unsorted PBMCs, obtained 0.4 years after starting antiretroviral therapy. These receptors came from a man between 18 and 29 years old with HIV.

The chain has TRBV27 and TRBJ1-6; 7 bases line up with TRBD1. The germline V gene has CDR1 MNHEY and CDR2 SMNVEV (reference sequence). The CDR3 spans 19 residues. J lost 7 bases, V lost 2 bases, and 17 bases had no gene match. Here the CDR3 DNA reads TGTGCCAGCAGTTTAGATTACCCGGGATTGACAGGGAAGAATTCACCCCTCCACTTT. It codes for CASSLDYPGLTGKNSPLHF.

This clone showed up just a few times. This sequence joins TRBV7-9 and TRBJ1-5, with 11 positions matching TRBD1. Germline lookup yields CDR1 SEHNR and CDR2 FQNEAQ (reference sequence). The CDR3 extends over 16 amino acids. The V gene end was trimmed by 5 bases and the J gene end by 3 bases; junction bases not matched to a gene: 6. The CDR3 region is CASSTTDRGLNQPQHF. The CDR3, as DNA: TGTGCCAGCAGCACCACGGACAGGGGGCTCAATCAGCCCCAGCATTTT.

This clone showed up just a few times. The chain employs TRBV9 and TRBJ2-2; D is unclear. This CDR3 is 13 amino acids long. Germline CDR1 SGDLS, CDR2 YYNGEE. Deletions cut 4 bases from V and 7 bases from J, with 11 bases between. The DNA of the CDR3 is TGTGCCAGCAGCCAAAGTATGTACGGGGAGCTGTTTTTT. Protein product: CASSQSMYGELFF.

This chain joins TRBV10-3 and TRBJ1-2; 7 bases align to TRBD1. V gave up 4 bases and J gave up 6 bases; unmatched junction bases: 11. Germline V lookup: CDR1 ENHRY, CDR2 SYGVKD. This CDR3 has 15 amino acids. CDR3 bases: TGTGCCATCAGTGTCTACAGGGGCAGGGGAGATGGCTACACCTTC. Its protein is CAISVYRGRGDGYTF.

The chain has TRBV5-1 and TRBJ1-2; D remains ambiguous. Germline V gene data show CDR1 as SGHRS and CDR2 as YFSETQ. The CDR3 spans 12 residues. Trimming took 5 bases from V and 3 from J, leaving 8 bases between them. The CDR3 sequence: CASRPMDYGYTF. The CDR3 region has the DNA TGCGCCAGCAGGCCCATGGACTATGGCTACACCTTC.

This chain links TRBV2 with TRBJ1-5; D is possibly TRBD1 (5 bases). Trimming left V 8 bases short and J 9 bases short, with 23 bases between. The CDR3 has 15 amino acids. The germline CDR1 and CDR2 sequences are SNHLY and FYNNEI. CDR3 amino acids: CASEKSRVRGGPQHF. CDR3 bases: TGTGCCAGCGAGAAATCGCGGGTCCGGGGGGGGCCCCAGCATTTT.

V is TRBV7-2 and J is TRBJ2-1, with 14 bases fitting TRBD2. V trimming: 5 bases; J trimming: 7 bases; junction bases outside the gene matches: 4. There are 15 residues in the CDR3. Germline CDR1 SGHTA, CDR2 FQGNSA. As DNA, the CDR3 is TGTGCCAGCAGCAAGACTAGCGGGGGGGCAAATGAGCAGTTCTTC. Translation: CASSKTSGGANEQFF. Combining the CDR3 with reference TRBV7-2 and TRBJ2-1 gives the whole variable domain GAGVSQSPSNKVTEKGKDVELRCDPISGHTALYWYRQSLGQGLEFLIYFQGNSAPDKSGLPSDRFSAERTGGSVSTLTIQRTQQEDSAVYLCASSKTSGGANEQFFGPGTRLTVL.

The chain recombines TRBV5-6 with TRBJ2-4; TRBD2 matches 10 bases. Germline V gene data show CDR1 as SGHDT and CDR2 as YYEEEE. Unmatched junction bases numbered 0, after V lost 2 bases and J lost 1 base. The CDR3 is 15 amino acids. The CDR3 DNA is TGTGCCAGCAGCTTACTAGCGGGGGCCAAAAACATTCAGTACTTC. Translated, it gives CASSLLAGAKNIQYF.

This chain connects TRBV27 to TRBJ2-1; D is undetermined. The V end lost 2 bases, the J end lost 5 bases, and 7 bases lay between the germline ends. The germline V gene encodes CDR1 MNHEY and CDR2 SMNVEV (reference sequence). The CDR3 contains 13 residues. In nucleotides, the CDR3 is TGTGCCAGCAGTTTAGGTTTCAACAATGAGCAGTTCTTC. Protein product: CASSLGFNNEQFF.

The genes are TRBV4-3 and TRBJ2-2; possibly TRBD1 for D (7 bases). Deletions cut 0 bases from V and 1 base from J, with 9 bases between. Germline loops: CDR1 LGHNA, CDR2 YSLEER. The CDR3 extends over 16 amino acids. CDR3 region: CASSQDQGGNTGELFF. The CDR3 DNA reads as TGCGCCAGCAGCCAAGACCAGGGGGGGAACACCGGGGAGCTGTTTTTT.

V usage is TRBV27 and J usage is TRBJ1-2; 10 bases agree with TRBD1. Per the germline V gene, CDR1 is MNHEY and CDR2 is SMNVEV (reference sequence). This CDR3 is built from 12 residues. With 8 bases clipped from V and 8 bases from J, the junction kept 5 bases outside the gene matches. CDR3 in DNA: TGTGCCAGCGGACAGGGGGTAGGAGGCTACACCTTC. This sequence encodes CASGQGVGGYTF.

The chain has TRBV7-2 and TRBJ2-1; maybe TRBD2 (5 bases). Trimming shortened V by 1 base and J by 0 bases, and 13 bases separated the two germline ends. Looked up from germline, CDR1 is SGHTA and CDR2 is FQGNSA. This CDR3 has 17 residues. The chain's CDR3 is CASSLDVGGYSYNEQFF. The CDR3 coding sequence is TGTGCCAGCAGCTTAGACGTCGGCGGGTACTCCTACAATGAGCAGTTCTTC. The variable domain in full, with the rest retrieved from reference TRBV7-2 and TRBJ2-1, is GAGVSQSPSNKVTEKGKDVELRCDPISGHTALYWYRQSLGQGLEFLIYFQGNSAPDKSGLPSDRFSAERTGGSVSTLTIQRTQQEDSAVYLCASSLDVGGYSYNEQFFGPGTRLTVL.

The chain uses TRBV9 and TRBJ1-1; 12 bases map to TRBD1. V lost 1 base to trimming and J lost 6 bases; unmatched junction nucleotides: 4. CDR3 length: 15 amino acids. Germline-derived CDR1 and CDR2 are SGDLS and YYNGEE. The CDR3 loop is CASSVPGQGAPEAFF. CDR3 nucleotide sequence: TGTGCCAGCAGCGTACCGGGACAGGGGGCTCCTGAAGCTTTCTTT.

J is TRBJ2-1 and V is TRBV7-9; D remains unclear. The CDR3 length is 12 residues. Trimming left V 7 bases short and J 8 bases short, with 12 bases between. The germline V gene has CDR1 SEHNR and CDR2 FQNEAQ (reference sequence). The CDR3 loop is CASTSLGYEQFF. The CDR3 DNA reads TGTGCCAGCACCTCGCTCGGGTATGAGCAGTTCTTC.

The V call is TRBV18, the J call TRBJ1-2; 8 bases agree with TRBD1. The CDR3 length is 16 residues. The trim removed 1 base at V and 7 bases at J, leaving 11 bases unmatched. Germline CDR1 is KGHSH and CDR2 is LQKENI. The chain's CDR3 is CASSPLAGQGRSGYTF. Written as DNA, the CDR3 is TGTGCCAGCTCACCACTGGCCGGACAGGGAAGAAGTGGCTACACCTTC.